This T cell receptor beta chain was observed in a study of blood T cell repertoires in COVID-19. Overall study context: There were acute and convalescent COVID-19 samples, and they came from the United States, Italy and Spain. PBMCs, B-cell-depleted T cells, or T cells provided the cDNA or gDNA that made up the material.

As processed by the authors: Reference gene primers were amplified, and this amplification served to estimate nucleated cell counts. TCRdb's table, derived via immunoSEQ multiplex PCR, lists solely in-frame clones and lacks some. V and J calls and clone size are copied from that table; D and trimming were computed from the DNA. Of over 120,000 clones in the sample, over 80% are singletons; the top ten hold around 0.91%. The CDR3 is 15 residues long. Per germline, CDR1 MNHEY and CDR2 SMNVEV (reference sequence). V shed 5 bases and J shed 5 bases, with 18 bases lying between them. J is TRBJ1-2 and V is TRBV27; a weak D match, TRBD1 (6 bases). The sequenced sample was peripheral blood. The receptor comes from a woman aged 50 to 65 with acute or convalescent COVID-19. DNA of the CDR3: TGTGCCAGCAGTCGCCTCGGACAGCCAATATATGGCTACACCTTC. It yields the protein CASSRLGQPIYGYTF.